One and the same sample provided the 15 T cell receptor beta chains below, sequenced in a study of shared clonotypes between healthy human individuals (dated by TCRdb to about 2020). The library came from the immunoSEQ multiplex PCR assay. The immuneACCESS repertoire file appears here via TCRdb, limited to in-frame rearrangements. These files lack a portion of the clones; in checked studies, under half of the deficit traces to unresolved V genes, and the cause of the others is not known. The table for this sample lists approximately 340,000 clones; 73% of them were counted only once. In total, the top ten clones hold about 10% of the sample. The sample comprised memory CD4+ T cells sorted from blood. According to the study, the label for this sample's cell subset or site signals: CD45RA-negative fraction. The receptors were gathered from a man aged 25 to 40 in good health.

The chain has TRBV15 and TRBJ1-1; unclear D gene. CDR1 is LNHNV and CDR2 is YYDKDF in the germline V gene (reference sequence). Trimming cost V 0 bases and J 0 bases, with 8 bases left between them. CDR3 length: 15 amino acids. The CDR3 bases are TGTGCCACCAGCAGAGATTTGGGGATGAACACTGAAGCTTTCTTT. It specifies CATSRDLGMNTEAFF.

The chain combines TRBV11-2 with TRBJ2-7; D may be TRBD1 (6 bases). Trimming pared 6 bases from V and 2 bases from J, leaving 14 bases between. Germline loops: CDR1 SGHAT, CDR2 FQNNGV. This CDR3 is 14 amino acids long. CDR3 bases: TGTGCCAGCAGACACACAGGGTCCCCCTACGAGCAGTACTTC. Translation: CASRHTGSPYEQYF.

Only one count was recorded for this clone. The genes are TRBV7-4 and TRBJ2-7; 10 bases are shared with TRBD2. CDR1 SGHVT and CDR2 SQSDAQ come from the germline V gene. The V and J ends lost 6 bases and 6 bases, in that order; junction bases with no gene match: 14. The CDR3 runs 16 residues. CDR3 DNA: TGTGCCAGCAGTTCGCCGTTAGGGGGACTAGCGTTCGAGCAGTACTTC. Protein: CASSSPLGGLAFEQYF.

This clone was seen a handful of times. The chain is built from TRBV7-3 and TRBJ1-1; perhaps TRBD1 as D (5 bases). The CDR3 length is 13 residues. Per the germline V gene, CDR1 is SGHTA and CDR2 is FQGTGA. The V and J ends lost 5 bases and 4 bases respectively, with 11 bases between them. The CDR3 DNA reads as TGTGCCAGCAGCCCCGGACAAGGCACTGAAGCTTTCTTT. Protein sequence: CASSPGQGTEAFF.

This clone was counted between two and nine times. The V call is TRBV4-3, the J call TRBJ2-3, with D possibly TRBD2 on 6 matching bases. Germline V gene data show CDR1 as LGHNA and CDR2 as YSLEER. V shed 0 bases and J shed 3 bases, with 7 bases lying between them. The CDR3 is 14 amino acids. CDR3 bases: TGCGCCAGCAGCCAAGAGGAGGGAACAGATACGCAGTATTTT. This translates into CASSQEEGTDTQYF.

The chain has TRBV7-9 and TRBJ1-5, with D uncertain. Germline values: CDR1 SEHNR, CDR2 FQNEAQ (reference sequence). Deletions cut 3 bases from V and 5 bases from J, with 14 bases between. This CDR3 has 15 residues. CDR3 residues: CASSLGQIGYQPQHF. CDR3 coding DNA: TGTGCCAGCAGCTTGGGTCAGATCGGGTATCAGCCCCAGCATTTT.

This clone was seen only a few times. The chain has TRBV28 and TRBJ2-3; D unclear. The V gene lost 3 bases and the J gene lost 0 bases, with 7 bases spanning the gap. The CDR3 is 14 residues long. Germline V gene lookup returns CDR1 MDHEN and CDR2 SYDVKM. CDR3 amino acids: CASSFRQSTDTQYF. The CDR3 DNA reads TGTGCCAGCAGTTTTAGGCAGAGCACAGATACGCAGTATTTT.

This chain joins TRBV6-6 and TRBJ2-1; 13 positions agree with TRBD2. V lost 4 bases, J lost 4 bases, and 4 bases stayed unmatched. The length of the CDR3 is 16 residues. Germline loops: CDR1 MNHNY, CDR2 SVGAGI (reference sequence). In DNA form, the CDR3 reads TGTGCCAGCAGTTTTGGGACTAGCGGGAAGTACAATGAGCAGTTCTTC. Residues: CASSFGTSGKYNEQFF.

The rearrangement links TRBV7-2 to TRBJ2-5; D uncertain. V was shortened by 6 bases and J by 4 bases, with 15 bases between the two germline ends. Germline-derived CDR1 and CDR2 are SGHTA and FQGNSA. This CDR3 is 14 amino acids long. CDR3: CASSRTPRGETQYF. CDR3 DNA sequence: TGTGCCAGCAGTAGGACCCCGAGAGGAGAGACCCAGTACTTC.

This clone was counted a single time. The chain recombines TRBV6-5 with TRBJ1-1; 7 bases fit TRBD1. J was trimmed by 5 bases and V by 6 bases; bases with no gene match: 9. Germline V gene data show CDR1 as MNHEY and CDR2 as SVGAGI. The CDR3 consists of 14 residues. CDR3 amino acids: CASRLNRGGTEAFF. The CDR3 DNA follows: TGTGCCAGCAGGCTAAACAGGGGTGGAACTGAAGCTTTCTTT.

J is TRBJ2-2 and V is TRBV30, with D perhaps matching TRBD2 (5 bases). Germline V CDR1 and CDR2: GTSNPN, SVGIG (reference sequence). The CDR3 consists of 13 residues. V lost 4 bases, J lost 6 bases, and 12 bases lay in between. CDR3 DNA sequence: TGTGCCTGGATGTGGAGGTCGGCCGGGGAGCTGTTTTTT. Translating gives CAWMWRSAGELFF.

The V call is TRBV18, the J call TRBJ1-2, with D hard to call. Per germline, CDR1 KGHSH and CDR2 LQKENI. This CDR3 is built from 17 residues. V was trimmed by 2 bases and J by 3 bases, leaving 19 bases between them. The CDR3 DNA reads as TGTGCCAGCTCACCAGAAGGAACCCGTCACCGTTACTATGGCTACACCTTC. It codes for CASSPEGTRHRYYGYTF.

The chain combines TRBV5-5 with TRBJ2-5; 7 positions match TRBD2. Germline V gene lookup returns CDR1 SGHKS and CDR2 YYEKEE (reference sequence). This CDR3 is 16 amino acids long. V dropped 0 bases and J dropped 3; count of bases not matched to a gene: 8. This chain's CDR3 is CASSLGAGREKETQYF. CDR3 nucleotides: TGTGCCAGCAGCTTGGGTGCCGGGCGGGAGAAAGAGACCCAGTACTTC.

The V call is TRBV6-5, the J call TRBJ2-7; maybe TRBD2 (6 bases). V dropped 5 bases and J dropped 2 bases, with 10 bases sitting between them. The germline V gene encodes CDR1 MNHEY and CDR2 SVGAGI. This CDR3 is 13 amino acids long. CDR3 in amino acids: CASSIAAPYEQYF. The DNA for the CDR3 is TGTGCCAGCAGTATAGCGGCCCCCTACGAGCAGTACTTC.

This chain connects TRBV2 to TRBJ2-3; D perhaps matches TRBD2 (6 bases). Trimming removed 3 bases from V and 10 bases from J, with 17 bases in between. This CDR3 is built from 14 residues. CDR1 and CDR2 from the germline V gene are SNHLY and FYNNEI. CDR3 amino acids: CASSDRVEGTAQYF. CDR3 bases: TGTGCCAGCAGTGATCGGGTGGAGGGAACGGCGCAGTATTTT.